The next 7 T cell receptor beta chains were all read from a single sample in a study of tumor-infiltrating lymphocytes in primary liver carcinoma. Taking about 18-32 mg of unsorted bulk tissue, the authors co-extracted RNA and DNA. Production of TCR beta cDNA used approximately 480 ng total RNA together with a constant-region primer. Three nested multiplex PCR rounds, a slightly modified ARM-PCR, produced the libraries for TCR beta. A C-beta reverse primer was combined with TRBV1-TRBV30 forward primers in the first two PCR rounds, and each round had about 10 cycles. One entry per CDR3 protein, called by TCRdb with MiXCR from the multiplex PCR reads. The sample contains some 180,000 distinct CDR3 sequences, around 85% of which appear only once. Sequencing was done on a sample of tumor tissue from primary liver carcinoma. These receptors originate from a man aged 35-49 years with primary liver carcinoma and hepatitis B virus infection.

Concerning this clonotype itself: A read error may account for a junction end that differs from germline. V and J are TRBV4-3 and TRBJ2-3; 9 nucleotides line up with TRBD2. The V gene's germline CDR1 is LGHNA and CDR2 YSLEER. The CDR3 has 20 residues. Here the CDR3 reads CASNQNLPSGISGRADTQYF. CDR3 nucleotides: TGCGCCAGCAACCAAAATCTTCCCTCCGGGATTAGCGGGAGAGCAGATACGCAGTATTTT.

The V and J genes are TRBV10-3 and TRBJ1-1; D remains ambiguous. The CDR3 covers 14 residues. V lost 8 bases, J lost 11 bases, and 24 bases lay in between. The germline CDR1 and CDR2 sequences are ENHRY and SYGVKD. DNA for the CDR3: TGTGCCATCTTGGGCGGCTCCATGAACATTGACGCTTTCTTT. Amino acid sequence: CAILGGSMNIDAFF.

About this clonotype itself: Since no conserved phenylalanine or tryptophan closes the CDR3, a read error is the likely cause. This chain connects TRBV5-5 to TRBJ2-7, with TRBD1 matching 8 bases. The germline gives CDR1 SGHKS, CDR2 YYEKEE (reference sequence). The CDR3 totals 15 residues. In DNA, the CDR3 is TGTACCAACAGCTTTCAGGGGACAGGAGTCTACGAGCAGTACTCC. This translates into CTNSFQGTGVYEQYS.

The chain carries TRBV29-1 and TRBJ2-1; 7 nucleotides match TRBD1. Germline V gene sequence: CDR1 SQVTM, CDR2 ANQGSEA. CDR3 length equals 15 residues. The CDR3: CSSTGRQGSYNEQFF. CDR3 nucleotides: TGCAGTTCCACTGGGAGACAGGGCTCCTACAATGAGCAGTTCTTC.

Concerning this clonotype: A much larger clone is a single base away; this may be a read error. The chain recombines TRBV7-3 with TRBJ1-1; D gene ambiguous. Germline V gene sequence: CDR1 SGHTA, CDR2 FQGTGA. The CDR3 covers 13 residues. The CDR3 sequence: CASGLGYNTEAFF. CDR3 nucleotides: TGTGCCAGCGGCTTAGGCTACAACACTGAAGCTTTCTTT.

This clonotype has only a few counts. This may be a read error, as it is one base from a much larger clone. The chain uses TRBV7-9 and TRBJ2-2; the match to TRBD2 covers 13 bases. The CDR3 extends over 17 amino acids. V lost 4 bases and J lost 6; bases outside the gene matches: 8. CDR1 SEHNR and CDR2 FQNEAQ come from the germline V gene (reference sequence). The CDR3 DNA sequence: TGTGCCAGCAGCTCACTCGGACTAGCGGGAGTGCCCGGGGAGCTGTTTTTT. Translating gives CASSSLGLAGVPGELFF.

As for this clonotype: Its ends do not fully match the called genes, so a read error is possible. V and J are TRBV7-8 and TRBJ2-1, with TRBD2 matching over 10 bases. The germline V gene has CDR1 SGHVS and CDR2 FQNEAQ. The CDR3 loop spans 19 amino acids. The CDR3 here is CASSLVPSGSHGGYNEQIF. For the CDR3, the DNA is TGTGCTAGCAGCTTAGTTCCTAGCGGGAGCCATGGGGGCTACAATGAGCAGATCTTC.